This T cell receptor (beta chain) appears in the sequencing data of a study of identical twins. Trimming cost V 7 bases and J 4 bases; bases outside gene matches: 5. The CDR3 totals 16 residues. General observations from the study: Its conclusions, products of cross-sectional statistical analysis, did not come from following the same donors. Monozygotic twin pairs showed more out-of-frame TCR alpha sharing than models estimated.

With template switching, a universal primer site was added, and the cDNA carried unique molecular identifiers. MiXCR, applied by TCRdb to the 5' RACE reads, yields one record per CDR3 protein. The sample lists 690,000 or so distinct CDR3 sequences; roughly 6% were seen once. This clonotype was detected a few times. Antigen specificity is unknown. The V and J genes are TRBV12-3 or TRBV12-4 and TRBJ2-3, with 16 nucleotides matching TRBD2. The sample comprised naive T cells sorted from blood. The receptor was isolated from a man aged 18 to 29 in good health. The CDR3 DNA follows: TGTGCCAGCAAGGGACTAGCGGGAGGGCCCCCAGATACGCAGTATTTT. It encodes CASKGLAGGPPDTQYF.